This T cell receptor beta chain was recorded in a study of cytomegalovirus exposure and HLA in healthy donors. The study, taken as a whole, reports: Based on reports, TCR beta sequences accurately predicted HLA-A and HLA-B alleles for most subjects. Sequence variants that were highly shared formed a cluster that was likely a sequencing artifact. Reports showed the classifier diagnosing cytomegalovirus status with high specificity and sensitivity.

60 Vbeta and 13 Jbeta primers were used in PCR. Sequencing was performed with immunoSEQ multiplex PCR; in TCRdb, only in-frame clones are kept and a portion is missing. Among 120,000 to 150,000 clones listed, roughly 75% were seen once. A remark on this clone: Its antigen is unknown.

V lost 4 bases, J lost 7 bases, and 11 bases stayed unmatched. CDR3 size: 15 residues. The V gene's germline CDR1 is MNHEY and CDR2 SMNVEV (reference sequence). The clonotype was recovered from a man aged 40-55 years in good health and CMV-seronegative. The rearrangement links TRBV27 to TRBJ2-7; 9 positions agree with TRBD1. The sequencing sample was made of PBMCs. The CDR3 DNA is TGTGCCAGCAGTTCTTGGGGACAGGGAAGTTGGGAGCAGTACTTC. It translates to CASSSWGQGSWEQYF.